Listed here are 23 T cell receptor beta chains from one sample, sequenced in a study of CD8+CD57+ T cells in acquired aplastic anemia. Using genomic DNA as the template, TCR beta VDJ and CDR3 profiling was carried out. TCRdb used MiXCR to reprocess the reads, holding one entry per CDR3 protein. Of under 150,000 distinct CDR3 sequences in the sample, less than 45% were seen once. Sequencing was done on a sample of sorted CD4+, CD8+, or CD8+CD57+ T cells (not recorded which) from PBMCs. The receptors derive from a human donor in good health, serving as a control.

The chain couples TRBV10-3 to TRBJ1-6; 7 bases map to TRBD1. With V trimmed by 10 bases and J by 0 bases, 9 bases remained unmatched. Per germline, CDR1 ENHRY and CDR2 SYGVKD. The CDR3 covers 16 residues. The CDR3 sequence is CAKPGGQCSYNSPLHF. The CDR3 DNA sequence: TGTGCCAAACCAGGGGGACAGTGCTCCTATAATTCACCCCTCCACTTT.

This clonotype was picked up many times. The CDR3 DNA follows: TGCAGTGCTAGAGGGGGGGCGACCCACTATGGCTACACCTTC. Amino acid sequence: CSARGGATHYGYTF. The chain combines TRBV20-1 with TRBJ1-2; a weak D match, TRBD1 (6 bases). CDR1 and CDR2 from the germline V gene are DFQATT and SNEGSKA (reference sequence). V lost 1 base and J 3 bases, leaving 12 bases between the germline ends. The CDR3 covers 14 residues.

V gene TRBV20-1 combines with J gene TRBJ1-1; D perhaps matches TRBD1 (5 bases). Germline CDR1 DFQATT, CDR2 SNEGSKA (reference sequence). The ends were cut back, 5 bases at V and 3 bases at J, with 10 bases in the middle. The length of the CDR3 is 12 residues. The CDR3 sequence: CSALAGDTEAFF. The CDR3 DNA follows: TGCAGTGCTCTAGCGGGGGACACTGAAGCTTTCTTT.

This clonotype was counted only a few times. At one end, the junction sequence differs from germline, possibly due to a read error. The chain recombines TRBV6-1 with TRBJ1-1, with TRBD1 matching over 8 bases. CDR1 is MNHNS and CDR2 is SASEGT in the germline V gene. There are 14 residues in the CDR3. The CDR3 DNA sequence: TGTGCCATCAGTGTGACAGGGGAGCGGCCTGAAGCTTTCTTT. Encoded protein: CAISVTGERPEAFF.

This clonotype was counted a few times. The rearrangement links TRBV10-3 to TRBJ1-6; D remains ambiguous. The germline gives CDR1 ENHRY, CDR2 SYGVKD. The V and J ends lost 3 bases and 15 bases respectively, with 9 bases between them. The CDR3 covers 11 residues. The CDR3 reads CAISEGSYLHF. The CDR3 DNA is TGTGCCATCAGTGAAGGGAGCTACCTCCACTTT.

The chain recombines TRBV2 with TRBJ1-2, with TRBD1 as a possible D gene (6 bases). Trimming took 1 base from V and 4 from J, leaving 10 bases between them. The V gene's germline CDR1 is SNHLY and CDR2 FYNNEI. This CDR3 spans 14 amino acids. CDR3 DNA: TGTGCCAGCAGTGAAGACCAGGGGCGCTATGGCTACACCTTC. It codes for CASSEDQGRYGYTF.

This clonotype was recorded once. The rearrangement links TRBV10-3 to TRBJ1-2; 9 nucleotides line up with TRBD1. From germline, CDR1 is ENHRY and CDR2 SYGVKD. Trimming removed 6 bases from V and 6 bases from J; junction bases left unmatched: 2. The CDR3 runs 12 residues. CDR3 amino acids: CAISWTGDGYTF. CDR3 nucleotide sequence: TGTGCCATCAGCTGGACAGGGGATGGCTACACCTTC.

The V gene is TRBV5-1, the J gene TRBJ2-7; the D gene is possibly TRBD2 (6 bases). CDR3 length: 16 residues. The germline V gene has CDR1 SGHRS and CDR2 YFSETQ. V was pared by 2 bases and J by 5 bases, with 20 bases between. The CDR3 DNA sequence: TGCGCCAGCAGCTTCTTTCCTGACGGGGGAGCGAACGAGCAGTACTTC. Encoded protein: CASSFFPDGGANEQYF. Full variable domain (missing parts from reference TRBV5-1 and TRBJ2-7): KAGVTQTPRYLIKTRGQQVTLSCSPISGHRSVSWYQQTPGQGLQFLFEYFSETQRNKGNFPGRFSGRQFSNSRSEMNVSTLELGDSALYLCASSFFPDGGANEQYFGPGTRLTVT.

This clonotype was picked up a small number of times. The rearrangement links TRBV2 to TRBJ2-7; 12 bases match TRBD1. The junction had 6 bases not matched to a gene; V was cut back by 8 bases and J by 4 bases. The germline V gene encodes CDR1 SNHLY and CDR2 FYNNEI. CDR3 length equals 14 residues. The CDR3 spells CASGGTGGLYEQYF. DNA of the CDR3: TGTGCCAGCGGCGGGACAGGGGGCCTTTACGAGCAGTACTTC. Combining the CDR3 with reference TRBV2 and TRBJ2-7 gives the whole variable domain EPEVTQTPSHQVTQMGQEVILRCVPISNHLYFYWYRQILGQKVEFLVSFYNNEISEKSEIFDDQFSVERPDGSNFTLKIRSTKLEDSAMYFCASGGTGGLYEQYFGPGTRLTVT.

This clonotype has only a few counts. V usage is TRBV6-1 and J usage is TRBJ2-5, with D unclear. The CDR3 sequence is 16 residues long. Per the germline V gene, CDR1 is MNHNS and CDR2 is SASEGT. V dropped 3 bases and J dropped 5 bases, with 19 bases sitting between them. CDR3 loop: CASSDRSSATWETQYF. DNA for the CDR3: TGTGCCAGCAGTGATCGCAGTTCGGCAACTTGGGAGACCCAGTACTTC.

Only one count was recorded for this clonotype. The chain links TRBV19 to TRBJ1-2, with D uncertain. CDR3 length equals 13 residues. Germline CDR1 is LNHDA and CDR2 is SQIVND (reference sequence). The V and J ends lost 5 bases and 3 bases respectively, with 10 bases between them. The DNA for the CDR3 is TGTGCCAGTAGTGCGGCGGGGTACTATGGCTACACCTTC. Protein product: CASSAAGYYGYTF. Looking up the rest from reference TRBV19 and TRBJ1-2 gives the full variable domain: DGGITQSPKYLFRKEGQNVTLSCEQNLNHDAMYWYRQDPGQGLRLIYYSQIVNDFQKGDIAEGYSVSREKKESFPLTVTSAQKNPTAFYLCASSAAGYYGYTFGSGTRLTVV.

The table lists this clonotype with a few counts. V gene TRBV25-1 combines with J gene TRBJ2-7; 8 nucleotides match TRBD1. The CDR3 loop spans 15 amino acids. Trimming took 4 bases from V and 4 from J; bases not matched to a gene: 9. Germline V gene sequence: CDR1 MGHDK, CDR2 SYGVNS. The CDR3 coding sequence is TGTGCCAGCAGTGGCGGTCGGCAGGGGGCTTACGAGCAGTACTTC. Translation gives CASSGGRQGAYEQYF.

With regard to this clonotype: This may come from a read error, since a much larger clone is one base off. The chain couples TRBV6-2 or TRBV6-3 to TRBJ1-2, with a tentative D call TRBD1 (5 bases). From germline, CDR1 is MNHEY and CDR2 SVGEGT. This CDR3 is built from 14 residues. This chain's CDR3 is CASTPWGENYGYAF. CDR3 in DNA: TGTGCCAGCACCCCTTGGGGGGAAAACTATGGCTACGCCTTC.

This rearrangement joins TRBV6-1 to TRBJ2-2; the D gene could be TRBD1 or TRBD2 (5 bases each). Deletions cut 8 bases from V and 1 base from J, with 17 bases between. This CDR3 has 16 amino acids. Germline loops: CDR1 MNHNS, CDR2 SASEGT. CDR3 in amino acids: CASYRGAGLNTGELFF. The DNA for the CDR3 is TGTGCCAGCTATAGAGGGGCAGGGTTGAACACCGGGGAGCTGTTTTTT.

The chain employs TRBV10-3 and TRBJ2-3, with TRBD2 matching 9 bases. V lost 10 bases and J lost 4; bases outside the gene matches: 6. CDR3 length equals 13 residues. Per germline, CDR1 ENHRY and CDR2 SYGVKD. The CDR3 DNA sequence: TGTGCCAACGGCGGGGGGGCCGCAGATACGCAGTATTTT. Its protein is CANGGGAADTQYF.

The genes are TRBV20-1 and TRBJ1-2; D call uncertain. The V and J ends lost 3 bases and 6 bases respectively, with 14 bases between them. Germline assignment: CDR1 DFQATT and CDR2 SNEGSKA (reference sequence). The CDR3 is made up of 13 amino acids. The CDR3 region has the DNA TGCAGTGCTAGCAAAGGACTAATCGATGGCTACACCTTC. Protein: CSASKGLIDGYTF.

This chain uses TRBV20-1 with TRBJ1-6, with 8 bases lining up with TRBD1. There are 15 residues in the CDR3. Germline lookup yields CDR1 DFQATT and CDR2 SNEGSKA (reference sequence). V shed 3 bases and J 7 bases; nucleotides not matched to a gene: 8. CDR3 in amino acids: CSASFQGAGNSPLHF. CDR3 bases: TGCAGTGCTAGCTTCCAGGGGGCGGGAAATTCACCCCTCCACTTT.

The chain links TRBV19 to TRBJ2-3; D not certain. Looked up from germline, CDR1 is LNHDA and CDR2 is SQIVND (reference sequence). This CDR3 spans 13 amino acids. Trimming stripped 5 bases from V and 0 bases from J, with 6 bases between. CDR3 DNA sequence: TGTGCCAGTAGTTCCTCTAGCACAGATACGCAGTATTTT. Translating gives CASSSSSTDTQYF.

CDR3 nucleotide sequence: TGTGCCAGCTCAACTCAAACAGGAGGCGTGGGTGGCTACACCTTC. This translates into CASSTQTGGVGGYTF. The rearrangement joins TRBV18 to TRBJ1-2; tentatively, D is TRBD1 (5 bases). Germline CDR1 KGHSH, CDR2 LQKENI. With 5 bases removed from V and 7 bases from J, the gap between germline ends came to 20 bases. The CDR3 covers 15 residues.

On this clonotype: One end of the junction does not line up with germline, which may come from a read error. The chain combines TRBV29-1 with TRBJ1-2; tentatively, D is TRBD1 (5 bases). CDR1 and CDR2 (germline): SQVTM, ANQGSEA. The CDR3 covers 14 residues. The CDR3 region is CSVRLAGGNYSYTF. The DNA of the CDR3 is TGCAGCGTTCGATTGGCGGGGGGAAACTATAGCTACACCTTC.

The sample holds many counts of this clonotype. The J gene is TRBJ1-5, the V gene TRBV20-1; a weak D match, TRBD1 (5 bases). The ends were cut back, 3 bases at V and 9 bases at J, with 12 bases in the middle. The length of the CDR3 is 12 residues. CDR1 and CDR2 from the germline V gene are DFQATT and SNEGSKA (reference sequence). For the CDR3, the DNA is TGCAGTGCTAGCGCTCCCGGGGGGCCCCAGCATTTT. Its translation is CSASAPGGPQHF.

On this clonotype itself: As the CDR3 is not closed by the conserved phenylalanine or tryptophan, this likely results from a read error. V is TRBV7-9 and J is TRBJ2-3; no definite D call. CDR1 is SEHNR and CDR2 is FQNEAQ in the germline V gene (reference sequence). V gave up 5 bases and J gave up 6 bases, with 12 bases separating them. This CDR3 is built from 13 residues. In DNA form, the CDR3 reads TGTGCCAGCAGCCAAGGCCCGAGGGATACGCAGTATCTT. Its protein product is CASSQGPRDTQYL.

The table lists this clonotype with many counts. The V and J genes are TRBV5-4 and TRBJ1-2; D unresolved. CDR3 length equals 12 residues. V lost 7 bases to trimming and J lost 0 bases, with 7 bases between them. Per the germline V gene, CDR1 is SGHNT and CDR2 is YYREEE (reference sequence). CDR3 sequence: CASSATNYGYTF. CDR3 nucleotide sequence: TGTGCCAGCTCAGCGACTAACTATGGCTACACCTTC.